This T cell receptor (beta chain) was profiled in a study of blood T cell repertoires in COVID-19 (dated by TCRdb to 2018 to 2020). Broadly, across the study: Samples covering the acute and convalescent phases of COVID-19 were provided by collaborators in the United States, Italy and Spain. HLA class I and class II types, where available, came from metadata supplied by the sample provider rather than from assay-based typing. Deeply sampled blood TCRbeta repertoires from subjects exposed to, actively infected with, or recovered from COVID-19 were included in the dataset. The samples were drawn from two sources: the first 160 participants of the ongoing ImmuneRACE study, and over 1,000 subjects contributed by 6 global collaborators. The material from the prospective study consisted of cDNA or gDNA derived from T cells, B-cell-depleted T cells, or PBMCs. The sample metadata nearly always contained a de-identified subject ID, COVID-19 status, age in years and sex. The repertoires were released in a freely available public database intended as a resource for research on the immune response to SARS-CoV-2.

The full study reports these points: How much clinical and demographic metadata was included differed by source and by participant, and the metadata was provided uncurated.

The collaborating institutions used their own protocols to collect whole blood in K2EDTA tubes. For TCRbeta analysis, collaborator samples were shipped as frozen whole blood, as isolated PBMCs, or as DNA extracted from either sample type. From a lookup of the germline V gene (reference sequence), CDR1 and CDR2 are LGHDT and YNNKEL. The CDR3 starts with the cysteine, ends with the phenylalanine, and has 14 residues. Of all the DNA, just the CDR3 is kept, 42 bases in frame from base 1. Trimming at the junction amounts to 7 bases on V and 6 bases on J, and the germline ends lie 13 bases apart. TCRbeta CDR3 regions were amplified from genomic DNA using the immunoSEQ Assay, a bias-controlled multiplex PCR. On the study's bioinformatics: The number of nucleated cells in each sample was estimated by amplification of reference gene primers within the assay. Sequence reads were collapsed and filtered to measure the absolute abundance of every unique TCRbeta CDR3 rearrangement. Productive Simpson clonality was computed per sample as the square root of Simpson's diversity index over productive rearrangements. Imported from immuneACCESS, the table was reduced by TCRdb to in-frame sequences with V and J called. These copies leave out some clones; in studies compared against another copy, an unresolved V gene accounts for under half, and the cause of the remainder is not known. D and trimming come from the DNA, and the V and J calls and clone size come from that table. The sample records 650,000 to 800,000 clones, 85% to 90% of which are singletons. The biggest ten clones account for around 0.3% of the sample.

Turning to this clone: There is no known antigen for this receptor. Per-base quality was not reported, and no clone a single base away is much larger than it.

The chain uses TRBV3-1 (or the pseudogene TRBV3-2) and TRBJ1-6, with a weak D call of TRBD1 (6 bases match). The sequencing input was peripheral blood. The clonotype comes from a woman under 30 with acute or convalescent COVID-19. The nucleotide sequence reads as follows: TGTGCCAGCACTCGGGGGGCAGTTAATTCACCCCTCCACTTT. The translation is CASTRGAVNSPLHF.